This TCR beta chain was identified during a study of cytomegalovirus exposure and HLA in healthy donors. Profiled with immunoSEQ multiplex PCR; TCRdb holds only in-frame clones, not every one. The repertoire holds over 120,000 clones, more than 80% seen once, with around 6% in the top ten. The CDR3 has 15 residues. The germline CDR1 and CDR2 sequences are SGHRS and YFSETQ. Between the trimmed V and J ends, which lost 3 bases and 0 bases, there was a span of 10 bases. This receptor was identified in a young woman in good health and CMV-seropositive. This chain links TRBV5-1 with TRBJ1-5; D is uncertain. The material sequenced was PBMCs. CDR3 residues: CASSYREVSNQPQHF. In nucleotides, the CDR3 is TGCGCCAGCAGCTACCGGGAGGTTAGCAATCAGCCCCAGCATTTT.